This T cell receptor beta chain was retrieved from a study of response to subunit inactivated influenza vaccine. This clonotype was seen only a few times. The V end was cut by 5 bases, the J end by 5 bases, with 12 bases between. This CDR3 is 14 amino acids long. From germline, CDR1 is SEHNR and CDR2 FQNEAQ (reference sequence). TCRdb re-called the RT-PCR reads with MiXCR, one entry per CDR3 protein. In the table there are 560,000 or so distinct CDR3 sequences, 7.6% of which are singletons. The sequenced sample was PBMCs from blood, obtained around 25 months after vaccination. The source of this sequence is a man between 50 and 69 years old who received an inactivated influenza vaccine. The rearrangement joins TRBV7-9 to TRBJ1-4; no clear D. The CDR3: CASSLPLGNEKLFF. The CDR3 coding sequence is TGTGCCAGCAGCCTACCTCTCGGGAATGAAAAACTGTTTTTT.